Below are 26 T cell receptor beta chains sequenced from a single sample in a study of OX40 agonist ivuxolimab in advanced cancers. TCRdb's table, derived via immunoSEQ multiplex PCR, lists solely in-frame clones and lacks some. The data hold under 95,000 clones, with 70% to 90% observed a single time. The material was CD4+ or CD8+ T cells sorted from blood, obtained in a trial of the OX40 agonist ivuxolimab. These receptors were taken from an adult with an advanced solid tumor such as melanoma, head and neck, liver or kidney cancer.

V and J are TRBV7-2 and TRBJ2-1, with D uncertain. CDR3 length: 13 amino acids. Germline V gene sequence: CDR1 SGHTA, CDR2 FQGNSA. V gave up 4 bases and J gave up 9 bases, with 13 bases separating them. For the CDR3, the DNA is TGTGCCAGCAGCTCTCCAACGCGTGGTGAGCAGTTCTTC. Protein sequence: CASSSPTRGEQFF.

V gene TRBV9 combines with J gene TRBJ2-5; TRBD2 matches at 8 bases. This CDR3 spans 17 amino acids. Per the germline V gene, CDR1 is SGDLS and CDR2 is YYNGEE. The junction had 9 bases not matched to a gene; V was cut back by 2 bases and J by 0 bases. CDR3 nucleotides: TGTGCCAGCAGCGTTCTTAAACTAGCGGTGTACCAAGAGACCCAGTACTTC. This sequence encodes CASSVLKLAVYQETQYF. Looking up the rest from reference TRBV9 and TRBJ2-5 gives the full variable domain: DSGVTQTPKHLITATGQRVTLRCSPRSGDLSVYWYQQSLDQGLQFLIQYYNGEERAKGNILERFSAQQFPDLHSELNLSSLELGDSALYFCASSVLKLAVYQETQYFGPGTRLLVL.

The gene calls are TRBV28 and TRBJ1-2, with D possibly TRBD1 on 5 matching bases. The germline CDR1 and CDR2 sequences are MDHEN and SYDVKM. Trimming stripped 4 bases from V and 2 bases from J, with 8 bases between. CDR3 length equals 13 residues. CDR3 residues: CASSSPGNYGYTF. CDR3 in DNA: TGTGCCAGCAGTTCTCCAGGGAACTATGGCTACACCTTC.

The V gene is TRBV6-5, the J gene TRBJ2-5; 7 bases fit TRBD2. The CDR3 is made up of 14 amino acids. V shed 6 bases and J 3 bases; nucleotides not matched to a gene: 7. The germline V gene has CDR1 MNHEY and CDR2 SVGAGI. The CDR3 spells CASRASGLKETQYF. CDR3 DNA: TGTGCCAGCAGGGCTAGCGGTCTGAAAGAGACCCAGTACTTC.

The CDR3 loop reads CASCNFLNTEAFF. CDR3 bases: TGTGCCAGCTGTAACTTCCTGAACACTGAAGCTTTCTTT. The chain links TRBV7-2 to TRBJ1-1; no clear D. Germline lookup yields CDR1 SGHTA and CDR2 FQGNSA. The CDR3 consists of 13 residues. Trimming shortened V by 8 bases and J by 0 bases, and 10 bases separated the two germline ends.

The V gene is TRBV25-1, the J gene TRBJ2-3, with 8 bases matching TRBD1. The CDR3 has 17 amino acids. CDR1 and CDR2 (germline): MGHDK, SYGVNS. With V trimmed by 2 bases and J by 1 base, 8 bases remained unmatched. This CDR3 reads CASSEPIQGAGTDTQYF. For the CDR3, the DNA is TGTGCCAGCAGTGAACCAATTCAGGGGGCTGGCACAGATACGCAGTATTTT.

This clone came up a few times. This chain joins TRBV7-9 and TRBJ2-3; D gene uncertain. The CDR3 contains 15 residues. The germline CDR1 and CDR2 sequences are SEHNR and FQNEAQ (reference sequence). V shed 5 bases and J shed 2 bases, with 14 bases lying between them. The CDR3 DNA sequence: TGTGCCAGCAGCCTCGGCGGACCCGACACAGATACGCAGTATTTT. Its translation: CASSLGGPDTDTQYF.

The chain uses TRBV7-3 and TRBJ2-1; 12 nucleotides match TRBD1. Germline V CDR1 and CDR2: SGHTA, FQGTGA. This CDR3 spans 17 amino acids. V trimming: 5 bases; J trimming: 2 bases; junction bases outside the gene matches: 7. The CDR3, as DNA: TGTGCCAGCAGCCCGGAGGGACAGGGGGCCCCCTACAATGAGCAGTTCTTC. Protein: CASSPEGQGAPYNEQFF.

This chain joins TRBV5-1 and TRBJ2-1, with 11 bases fitting TRBD2. The CDR3 consists of 16 residues. Germline CDR1 reads SGHRS; CDR2 reads YFSETQ. Unmatched junction bases numbered 8, after V lost 5 bases and J lost 4 bases. The CDR3 spells CASRETSGGQYNEQFF. CDR3 nucleotides: TGCGCCAGCAGAGAAACTAGCGGGGGACAATACAATGAGCAGTTCTTC.

The chain has TRBV29-1 and TRBJ2-2; 7 bases map to TRBD1. Trimming cost V 3 bases and J 3 bases; bases outside gene matches: 4. The CDR3 runs to 14 residues. CDR1 and CDR2 from the germline V gene are SQVTM and ANQGSEA. CDR3 in amino acids: CSVDRGLDTGELFF. DNA of the CDR3: TGCAGCGTTGACAGGGGGTTGGACACCGGGGAGCTGTTTTTT.

V usage is TRBV25-1 and J usage is TRBJ2-3; no clear D gene. Germline assignment: CDR1 MGHDK and CDR2 SYGVNS. The CDR3 spans 13 residues. Trimming took 2 bases from V and 8 from J, leaving 11 bases between them. In DNA form, the CDR3 reads TGTGCCAGCAGTGAACTAGTGGTCGGTACGCAGTATTTT. Translating it yields CASSELVVGTQYF. Based on the CDR3 plus reference TRBV25-1 and TRBJ2-3, the full variable domain is EADIYQTPRYLVIGTGKKITLECSQTMGHDKMYWYQQDPGMELHLIHYSYGVNSTEKGDLSSESTVSRIRTEHFPLTLESARPSHTSQYLCASSELVVGTQYFGPGTRLTVL.

Of note for this clone: The sample holds other DNA sequences that translate to the same CDR3. The chain uses TRBV27 and TRBJ2-6; D ambiguous. The CDR3 is 13 residues long. With 2 bases removed from V and 4 bases from J, the gap between germline ends came to 3 bases. The germline V gene has CDR1 MNHEY and CDR2 SMNVEV (reference sequence). The CDR3 spells CASSLRGANVLTF. In nucleotides, the CDR3 is TGTGCCAGCAGTTTACGCGGGGCCAACGTCCTGACTTTC.

V usage is TRBV18 and J usage is TRBJ1-1; TRBD1 aligns across 8 bases. Trimming cost V 4 bases and J 5 bases; bases outside gene matches: 9. Germline lookup yields CDR1 KGHSH and CDR2 LQKENI. This CDR3 contains 15 residues. CDR3 bases: TGTGCCAGCTCACTCACCTCCCAGGGGGCAACTGAAGCTTTCTTT. This encodes CASSLTSQGATEAFF.

This chain connects TRBV7-9 to TRBJ2-6; no reliable D call. CDR3 length: 15 amino acids. The germline V gene has CDR1 SEHNR and CDR2 FQNEAQ (reference sequence). The V and J ends lost 5 bases and 0 bases respectively, with 8 bases between them. CDR3 residues: CASSHWGSGANVLTF. The CDR3 coding sequence is TGTGCCAGCAGCCATTGGGGCTCTGGGGCCAACGTCCTGACTTTC.

The chain joins TRBV19 to TRBJ2-1, with a weak D call TRBD1 (8 bases). V lost 6 bases and J lost 9, with 18 bases in between. This CDR3 comprises 14 residues. Germline assignment: CDR1 LNHDA and CDR2 SQIVND (reference sequence). The CDR3 sequence is CASRERQGRGEQFF. The CDR3, as DNA: TGTGCCAGTAGGGAGAGACAGGGGAGGGGTGAGCAGTTCTTC.

The V and J genes are TRBV6-5 and TRBJ1-1, with D maybe TRBD1 (6 bases). CDR3 length: 16 amino acids. The germline CDR1 and CDR2 sequences are MNHEY and SVGAGI. The V end was cut by 0 bases, the J end by 1 base, with 12 bases between. This CDR3 reads CASSYSIAGANTEAFF. CDR3 nucleotide sequence: TGTGCCAGCAGTTACTCGATAGCGGGGGCGAACACTGAAGCTTTCTTT.

This chain uses TRBV9 with TRBJ2-7; 7 bases match TRBD1. V shed 0 bases and J 7 bases; nucleotides not matched to a gene: 10. Germline CDR1 reads SGDLS; CDR2 reads YYNGEE. The CDR3 spans 15 residues. The CDR3 DNA follows: TGTGCCAGCAGCGTAGTGGGACAGTCTCCTAGTGAGCAGTACTTC. This codes for CASSVVGQSPSEQYF.

CDR3 protein: CAGGQALYGYTF. As DNA, the CDR3 is TGTGCCGGGGGACAGGCGTTATATGGCTACACCTTC. The V call is TRBV28, the J call TRBJ1-2, with TRBD1 identical over 8 bases. From germline, CDR1 is MDHEN and CDR2 SYDVKM. V dropped 11 bases and J dropped 5; count of bases not matched to a gene: 7. CDR3 length: 12 residues.

V and J are TRBV9 and TRBJ1-3; TRBD1 matches at 7 bases. The trim removed 7 bases at V and 0 bases at J, leaving 4 bases unmatched. The germline CDR1 and CDR2 sequences are SGDLS and YYNGEE. CDR3 length: 14 residues. This chain's CDR3 is CASRQGLSGNTIYF. The CDR3 region has the DNA TGTGCCAGCCGACAGGGTCTCTCTGGAAACACCATATATTTT. The full variable domain, its missing parts supplied by reference TRBV9 and TRBJ1-3, is DSGVTQTPKHLITATGQRVTLRCSPRSGDLSVYWYQQSLDQGLQFLIQYYNGEERAKGNILERFSAQQFPDLHSELNLSSLELGDSALYFCASRQGLSGNTIYFGEGSWLTVV.

This rearrangement joins TRBV9 to TRBJ2-3, with D hard to call. The germline gives CDR1 SGDLS, CDR2 YYNGEE. The CDR3 contains 13 residues. Trimming cost V 1 base and J 6 bases, with 9 bases left between them. The CDR3 coding sequence is TGTGCCAGCAGCGTAAGGGTCGGGGATACGCAGTATTTT. Translation gives CASSVRVGDTQYF.

J is TRBJ2-7 and V is TRBV7-2, with D perhaps matching TRBD1 (6 bases). V was trimmed by 5 bases and J by 4 bases, leaving 18 bases between them. CDR1 is SGHTA and CDR2 is FQGNSA in the germline V gene. The CDR3 spans 15 residues. Here the CDR3 DNA reads TGTGCCAGCAGCCGCTCCCCATCAGGGGATTACGAGCAGTACTTC. Its translation: CASSRSPSGDYEQYF.

V and J are TRBV5-1 and TRBJ1-4; D perhaps matches TRBD1 (5 bases). Germline V gives CDR1 SGHRS, CDR2 YFSETQ. The CDR3 runs to 16 residues. V lost 0 bases to trimming and J lost 8 bases, with 17 bases between them. The CDR3 reads CASSLGPGGEGEKLFF. Here the CDR3 DNA reads TGCGCCAGCAGCTTGGGTCCGGGAGGAGAGGGGGAAAAACTGTTTTTT. The entire variable domain, with the rest obtained from reference TRBV5-1 and TRBJ1-4, is as follows: KAGVTQTPRYLIKTRGQQVTLSCSPISGHRSVSWYQQTPGQGLQFLFEYFSETQRNKGNFPGRFSGRQFSNSRSEMNVSTLELGDSALYLCASSLGPGGEGEKLFFGSGTQLSVL.

The chain links TRBV19 to TRBJ2-2; the D is unclear. Germline V gene sequence: CDR1 LNHDA, CDR2 SQIVND (reference sequence). V was cut by 6 bases and J by 4 bases, with 12 bases left in between. The length of the CDR3 is 14 residues. The CDR3 bases are TGTGCCAGTAGCTCTAGACCCTTCACCGGGGAGCTGTTTTTT. It specifies CASSSRPFTGELFF.

The genes are TRBV15 and TRBJ2-1; 11 nucleotides match TRBD2. CDR1 and CDR2 (germline): LNHNV, YYDKDF (reference sequence). CDR3 length: 16 amino acids. V lost 4 bases, J lost 4 bases, and 6 bases stayed unmatched. The DNA of the CDR3 is TGTGCCACCAGCATAACTAGCGGGGGAAGTTACAATGAGCAGTTCTTC. This encodes CATSITSGGSYNEQFF. Full variable domain (remainder filled in from reference TRBV15 and TRBJ2-1): DAMVIQNPRYQVTQFGKPVTLSCSQTLNHNVMYWYQQKSSQAPKLLFHYYDKDFNNEADTPDNFQSRRPNTSFCFLDIRSPGLGDTAMYLCATSITSGGSYNEQFFGPGTRLTVL.

V is TRBV7-2 and J is TRBJ2-1; possibly TRBD1 for D (6 bases). The CDR3 is made up of 14 amino acids. V was pared by 5 bases and J by 4 bases, with 12 bases between. CDR1 is SGHTA and CDR2 is FQGNSA in the germline V gene. CDR3 protein: CASSGRDIYNEQFF. The CDR3 DNA sequence: TGTGCCAGCAGCGGACGGGACATATACAATGAGCAGTTCTTC.

The chain joins TRBV11-2 to TRBJ1-5; D call uncertain. V was shortened by 5 bases and J by 0 bases, with 5 bases between the two germline ends. Germline lookup yields CDR1 SGHAT and CDR2 FQNNGV. The CDR3 has 13 residues. This CDR3 reads CASSVGSNQPQHF. The CDR3 DNA sequence: TGTGCCAGCAGCGTCGGTAGCAATCAGCCCCAGCATTTT. The full variable domain, in which reference TRBV11-2 and TRBJ1-5 provide the parts outside the CDR3, is EAGVAQSPRYKIIEKRQSVAFWCNPISGHATLYWYQQILGQGPKLLIQFQNNGVVDDSQLPKDRFSAERLKGVDSTLKIQPAKLEDSAVYLCASSVGSNQPQHFGDGTRLSIL.